Listed below are T cell receptor beta chains from one sample, sequenced in a study of cytomegalovirus exposure and HLA in healthy donors. The method was immunoSEQ multiplex PCR; TCRdb's version includes in-frame clones alone and lacks a portion of them. This sample has around 150,000 clones, with about three quarters found just once. The specimen was PBMCs. The source of these receptors is a woman aged 40 to 50 in good health and CMV-seronegative. Both conserved end residues are part of each CDR3. A D gene is named only where the DNA matches it firmly. Some rows have no size entry. The others give once, few or many, or a class for an expanded clone.

J | V | size | D | DNA | CDR3
TRBJ1-1 | TRBV6-5 | - | - | TGTGCCAGCAGTTACTCGGGATTCGGTTGGGGGGGTGAAGCTTTCTTT | CASSYSGFGWGGEAFF
TRBJ1-4 | TRBV19 | - | - | TGTGCCAGTAGTTGGCCAGGGTCCGGGGAAAAACTGTTTTTT | CASSWPGSGEKLFF
TRBJ1-2 | TRBV7-2 | - | - | TGTGCCAGCAGCTTACGTACAGGAGGGGATGACTACACCTTC | CASSLRTGGDDYTF
TRBJ2-3 | TRBV6-1 | once | - | TGTGCCAGCAGTGAAGTGGTCAGGTTCCCTACGCAGTATTTT | CASSEVVRFPTQYF
TRBJ1-2 | TRBV7-9 | medium-sized | TRBD1 | TGTGCCAGCAGCCCTCGACAGGGGTGGGCTAACTATGGCTACACCTTC | CASSPRQGWANYGYTF
TRBJ1-6 | TRBV7-8 | - | TRBD1 | TGTGCCAGCAGCCATGAGGGCAGGGGGAGTATAAATAATTCACCCCTCCACTTT | CASSHEGRGSINNSPLHF
TRBJ1-2 | TRBV6-6 | few | TRBD1 | TGTGCCAGCAGTAGACAGGGAGGTGGCTACACCTTC | CASSRQGGGYTF
TRBJ2-1 | TRBV28 | - | TRBD2 | TGTGCCAGCAGAAAGAGGCCTAGCGGGGCATACAATGAGCAGTTCTTC | CASRKRPSGAYNEQFF
TRBJ2-1 | TRBV5-4 | - | - | TGTGCCAGCAGCATCGGAGGTAGCTCCTACAATGAGCAGTTCTTC | CASSIGGSSYNEQFF
TRBJ2-1 | TRBV4-1 | - | - | TGCGCCAGCAGCCACGACTCTGGGCAGGGGAGTAATAATGAGCAGTTCTTC | CASSHDSGQGSNNEQFF
TRBJ2-3 | TRBV27 | - | TRBD2 | TGTGCCAGCAGTTCTTCAGCGGGGAGGGTTAGTGGTAATACGCAGTATTTT | CASSSSAGRVSGNTQYF
TRBJ2-5 | TRBV5-1 | - | - | TGCGCCAGCAGCTTGACAGAAGAGACCCAGTACTTC | CASSLTEETQYF
TRBJ1-1 | TRBV6-6 | - | - | TGTGCCAGCATTGGATTCCAGGGGAACACTGAAGCTTTCTTT | CASIGFQGNTEAFF
TRBJ2-2 | TRBV10-3 | few | TRBD1 | TGTGCCATCAGTGATGGGACAGCTCCCGGGGAGCTGTTTTTT | CAISDGTAPGELFF
TRBJ1-2 | TRBV2 | - | TRBD1 | TGTGCCAGCTCGGAGGGGGCGCTTGGCTACACCTTC | CASSEGALGYTF
TRBJ2-1 | TRBV7-3 | - | - | TGTGCCAGCAGCCCTCTAAGAGCTAGTGGGGGGAATGAGCAGTTCTTC | CASSPLRASGGNEQFF
TRBJ2-5 | TRBV11-2 | - | TRBD1 | TGTGCCAGCAGCTACGGGACAGTCCAAGAGACCCAGTACTTC | CASSYGTVQETQYF
TRBJ2-7 | TRBV5-5 | few | - | TGTGCCAGCAGCTTCCGCCCGACAGGTGCCTACGAGCAGTACTTC | CASSFRPTGAYEQYF
TRBJ2-7 | TRBV7-2 | - | TRBD1 | TGTGCCAGCAGCGCCGGGGACAGCCCCTACGAGCAGTACTTC | CASSAGDSPYEQYF
TRBJ1-6 | TRBV7-8 | - | - | TGTGCCAGCAGTTTTAATTTGGGGCCAAATTCACCCCTCCACTTT | CASSFNLGPNSPLHF
TRBJ1-1 | TRBV5-4 | - | TRBD1 | TGTGCCAGCCAGGGGGCGGGAACTGAAGCTTTCTTT | CASQGAGTEAFF
TRBJ1-1 | TRBV10-3 | - | TRBD1 | TGTGCCATCAGTCCCGGACAGGGGGTGGGCATGAACACTGAAGCTTTCTTT | CAISPGQGVGMNTEAFF
TRBJ1-2 | TRBV7-9 | few | - | TGTGCCAGCAGTGAAGTTGACAGAATCTATGGCTACACCTTC | CASSEVDRIYGYTF
TRBJ2-5 | TRBV5-1 | - | - | TGCGCCAGCAGCCCGATAGCAATGGAGACCCAGTACTTC | CASSPIAMETQYF
TRBJ2-5 | TRBV7-7 | - | TRBD2 | TGTGCCAGCAGCCCTCTGGGGGGGGGAGAGACCCAGTACTTC | CASSPLGGGETQYF
TRBJ1-1 | TRBV7-2 | - | - | TGTGCCAGCAGCTGGACAAGGGACACTGAAGCTTTCTTT | CASSWTRDTEAFF
TRBJ1-1 | TRBV4-1 | - | - | TGCGCCAGCAGCCAAGATGAGGCGGGGGAGGGCACTGAAGCTTTCTTT | CASSQDEAGEGTEAFF
TRBJ2-5 | TRBV25-1 | - | TRBD2 | TGTGCCAGCAGCCGCATAGCGGGGGGGCCAGAGACCCAGTACTTC | CASSRIAGGPETQYF
TRBJ1-6 | TRBV4-1 | - | TRBD1 | TGCGCCAGCAGCCACGGGGGGACAGGGGACTATAATTCACCCCTCCACTTT | CASSHGGTGDYNSPLHF
TRBJ1-4 | TRBV29-1 | - | - | TGCAGCGTAGGACACTTGCTTTCGGAAAAACTGTTTTTT | CSVGHLLSEKLFF
TRBJ1-2 | TRBV7-9 | - | TRBD1 | TGTTCCAGCAGCCGTGGGACAGGGCCATACTATGGCTACACCTTC | CSSSRGTGPYYGYTF
TRBJ1-5 | TRBV7-6 | - | - | TGTGCCAGCAGCTTATGGTCTGGGGGCGATCAGCCCCAGCATTTT | CASSLWSGGDQPQHF
TRBJ1-1 | TRBV5-1 | - | - | TGCGCCAGCAGCTTGAAGTCTCCGGGGGATGGGGCTTTCTTT | CASSLKSPGDGAFF
TRBJ1-1 | TRBV7-9 | - | - | TGTGCCAGCAGCTTTGGACCCCAGGGCACTGAAGCTTTCTTT | CASSFGPQGTEAFF
TRBJ1-2 | TRBV19 | - | - | TGTGCCAGTAGAGCCTACGGGCCCGGAGGAGGCTACACCTTC | CASRAYGPGGGYTF
TRBJ2-1 | TRBV20-1 | few | TRBD2 | TGCAGTCGCGAGCGGGGTTGGGAGCAGTTCTTC | CSRERGWEQFF
TRBJ2-5 | TRBV6-5 | - | - | TGTGCCAGCAGTTACGGGTGGGCGGGGAGAGGGGAGACCCAGTACTTC | CASSYGWAGRGETQYF
TRBJ1-4 | TRBV4-1 | - | TRBD1 | TGCGCCAGCAGCCAATTTACAGGGGATGAAAAACTGTTTTTT | CASSQFTGDEKLFF
TRBJ2-1 | TRBV10-3 | - | TRBD2 | TGTGCCATCAGTGAGTCCGCGGGGGGGGTCAATGAGCAGTTCTTC | CAISESAGGVNEQFF
TRBJ1-1 | TRBV5-4 | few | TRBD1 | TGTGCCAGCAGCCGGGGACAGGGAGACACTGAAGCTTTCTTT | CASSRGQGDTEAFF
TRBJ1-6 | TRBV6-6 | - | - | TGTGCCAGCAGTTACTCCGGGTCAGGGAATAATTCACCCCTCCACTTT | CASSYSGSGNNSPLHF
TRBJ1-1 | TRBV4-1 | many | - | TGCGCCAGCAGCCAATTAGCAGGGAAGGAGAAAGCTTTCTTT | CASSQLAGKEKAFF
TRBJ1-5 | TRBV6-8 | - | - | TGTGCCAGCACCCATCGCCGCGCGGGACCAAACAATCAGCCCCAGCATTTT | CASTHRRAGPNNQPQHF
TRBJ1-2 | TRBV27 | - | - | TGTGCCAGCAGTCCCCAGTCGGGGGGATGGGGCTACACCTTC | CASSPQSGGWGYTF
TRBJ1-1 | TRBV4-1 | few | - | TGCGCCAGCAGCCCCCTCCCCAGACTCAGGACAGCCAACACTGAAGCTTTCTTT | CASSPLPRLRTANTEAFF
TRBJ1-3 | TRBV10-2 | - | - | TGCGCCACAAGGGAGAGCTCTGGAAACACCATATATTTT | CATRESSGNTIYF
TRBJ1-1 | TRBV5-6 | - | TRBD1 | TGTGCCAGCAGCTACCCGGGACAGAGGAAGACTGAAGCTTTCTTT | CASSYPGQRKTEAFF
TRBJ1-1 | TRBV28 | few | TRBD1 | TGTGCCAGCAGTTGGCCGGGACAGGGGGCGCGCAGTGAAGCTTTCTTT | CASSWPGQGARSEAFF
TRBJ1-6 | TRBV2 | few | - | TGTGCCAGCAGTGCGGCGTTCCCGGGGGAACTCTACTTT | CASSAAFPGELYF
TRBJ2-1 | TRBV7-8 | few | - | TGTGCCAGCAGCTTAGCGGTGTCAGGGGCTCTTGGCAATGAGCAGTTCTTC | CASSLAVSGALGNEQFF
TRBJ2-3 | TRBV15 | - | TRBD2 | TGTGCCACCAGGAGAGCGGGGGGGAGCGCAGATACGCAGTATTTT | CATRRAGGSADTQYF
TRBJ1-2 | TRBV18 | once | TRBD1 | TGTGCCAGCTCTGAGGACAGGGCTTATGAGGGTGGCTACACCTTC | CASSEDRAYEGGYTF
TRBJ1-1 | TRBV11-2 | - | - | TGTGCCAGCAGCTTATTATTGCCGGGAGATACTGAAGCTTTCTTT | CASSLLLPGDTEAFF